A selection of T cell receptor beta chains follows, all from one sample in a study of blood T cell repertoires in COVID-19. Sequencing used immunoSEQ multiplex PCR; TCRdb keeps in-frame clones, though not all of them. The repertoire holds approximately 160,000 clones, around 83% seen once, with roughly 4% in the top ten. Material for sequencing was PBMCs or T cells enriched from blood (not recorded which). Receptors originate from a woman in her forties or fifties in a cohort exposed to, infected with or recovered from COVID-19 (not recorded which). The CDR3 runs from the conserved cysteine through the conserved F or W. Each record gives: V gene, J gene, clone size, D gene, CDR3 length, CDR3 DNA, CDR3 protein. A D gene is named only where the DNA matches it firmly. For some rows the clone size is stated as once, few or many, or as a class when expanded; others skip it.

TRBV4-1	TRBJ2-7	NA	NA	15	TGCGCCAGCAGCCAAACTGTAGGGGATTACTACGAGCAGTACTTC	CASSQTVGDYYEQYF
TRBV6-2/TRBV6-3	TRBJ1-2	NA	NA	16	TGTGCCAGCAGTTACTCGGGGCGTGATCGCGTCTATGGCTACACCTTC	CASSYSGRDRVYGYTF
TRBV2	TRBJ1-5	NA	TRBD1	15	TGTGCCAGCGACGACCGGGACAGATCTTTGTCGCCCCAGCATTTT	CASDDRDRSLSPQHF
TRBV6-2/TRBV6-3	TRBJ2-3	NA	NA	15	TGTGCCAGCAGTTACTATAGGGGAAACACAGATACGCAGTATTTT	CASSYYRGNTDTQYF
TRBV29-1	TRBJ2-3	NA	TRBD1	10	TGCAGTTTAGGGGGCGATACGCAGTATTTT	CSLGGDTQYF
TRBV14	TRBJ2-1	NA	TRBD2	15	TGTGCCAGCAGCCGTGCGGGGGGGCGGGCGAACGGGCAGTTCTTC	CASSRAGGRANGQFF
TRBV4-1	TRBJ1-1	NA	TRBD1	15	TGCGCCAGCAGCCACGGAAGACAGGGGAACACTGAAGCTTTCTTT	CASSHGRQGNTEAFF
TRBV28	TRBJ2-7	NA	NA	13	TGTGCCAGCAGTTTATTACTAGCCTACGAGCAGTACTTC	CASSLLLAYEQYF
TRBV7-3	TRBJ2-2	NA	TRBD2	14	TGTGCCAGCAGACGGAGCGGGGACACCGGGGAGCTGTTTTTT	CASRRSGDTGELFF
TRBV9	TRBJ1-5	NA	NA	15	TGTGCCAGCAGCGTAGATGGACGAGGGAATCAGCCCCAGCATTTT	CASSVDGRGNQPQHF
TRBV6-5	TRBJ1-5	NA	NA	15	TGTGCCAGCAGTTACTCGAGCTCCCCTAATCAGCCCCAGCATTTT	CASSYSSSPNQPQHF
TRBV6-5	TRBJ1-6	NA	TRBD1	15	TGTGCCAGCAGTCGGGACAGGGATCAAAGTTCACCCCTCCACTTT	CASSRDRDQSSPLHF
TRBV5-6	TRBJ2-5	NA	NA	16	TGTGCCAGCAGCTCCCGCCCCCAGTTTCGAGGGGAGACCCAGTACTTC	CASSSRPQFRGETQYF
TRBV5-4	TRBJ1-3	NA	NA	16	TGTGCCAGCAGCTCCACCCGGCGTCAGGGAGGCAACACCATATATTTT	CASSSTRRQGGNTIYF
TRBV27	TRBJ2-1	NA	NA	17	TGTGCCAGCAGCCGAGGACTGTACTTGAGCTCCTACAATGAGCAGTTCTTC	CASSRGLYLSSYNEQFF
TRBV12-3/TRBV12-4	TRBJ1-5	NA	NA	13	TGTGCCAGCAGTTTTGACACGAATCAGCCCCAGCATTTT	CASSFDTNQPQHF
TRBV5-8	TRBJ1-6	NA	NA	15	TGTGCCAGCAGTTCTCGGAGGCAGTATAATTCACCCCTCCACTTT	CASSSRRQYNSPLHF
TRBV18	TRBJ2-3	NA	NA	14	TGTGCCAGCTCACGAGGCGGAAACACAGATACGCAGTATTTT	CASSRGGNTDTQYF
TRBV7-6	TRBJ2-1	NA	TRBD2	16	TGTGCCAGCAGCCCAGGACTAGCGGAGATCTACAATGAGCAGTTCTTC	CASSPGLAEIYNEQFF
TRBV7-7	TRBJ2-3	once	TRBD1	16	TGTGCTAGCAGCGCAGGGACAGGGGGTGAGACAGATACGCAGTATTTT	CASSAGTGGETDTQYF
TRBV4-2	TRBJ1-1	once	TRBD1	16	TGTGCCAGCAGCACTATACAGGGGCCAATGAACACTGAAGCTTTCTTT	CASSTIQGPMNTEAFF
TRBV7-3	TRBJ2-3	NA	NA	12	TGTGCCAGCGCAGGGGTCGGGGATACGCAGTATTTT	CASAGVGDTQYF
TRBV11-2	TRBJ1-2	NA	NA	14	TGTGCCAGCAGCTTCAGTGGGCAGGGTTATGGCTACACCTTC	CASSFSGQGYGYTF
TRBV2	TRBJ2-4	NA	TRBD2	13	TGTGCCAGCAGTTCGGAGTTGCGGGGGATTCAGTACTTC	CASSSELRGIQYF
TRBV28	TRBJ1-2	few	NA	14	TGTGCCAGCAGTTTGGTCCAGGGCAACTATGGCTACACCTTC	CASSLVQGNYGYTF
TRBV27	TRBJ1-1	few	TRBD1	14	TGTGCCAGCTCCTCGGACAGGGGAAGCACTGAAGCTTTCTTT	CASSSDRGSTEAFF
TRBV5-1	TRBJ1-2	NA	NA	14	TGCGCCAGCAGCAATAACGACGGAGGGAAAGGCTACACCTTC	CASSNNDGGKGYTF
TRBV7-3	TRBJ1-1	NA	NA	14	TGTGCCAGCAGCTCCAACCCGCCGGGGACTGAAGCTTTCTTT	CASSSNPPGTEAFF
TRBV27	TRBJ2-3	NA	NA	14	TGTGCCAGCAGGAGACTCGGGAACACAGATACGCAGTATTTT	CASRRLGNTDTQYF
TRBV7-9	TRBJ2-7	NA	TRBD1	15	TGTGCCAGCAGCACCGTCTTGGGACAGGGGGCGCATCCGTACTTC	CASSTVLGQGAHPYF
TRBV13	TRBJ1-2	NA	NA	15	TGTGCCAGCAGCCTACGTATGACAGGATTTCATGGCTACACCTTC	CASSLRMTGFHGYTF
TRBV3-1/TRBV3-2	TRBJ2-7	NA	NA	16	TGTGCCAGCAGCCAAGAACCCAGCGTACTAACCTACGAGCAGTACTTC	CASSQEPSVLTYEQYF
TRBV10-3	TRBJ1-4	NA	TRBD1	14	TGTGCCATCAGTGAGGGGCAGGGACAGGAAAAACTGTTTTTT	CAISEGQGQEKLFF
TRBV30	TRBJ1-3	NA	TRBD1	15	TGTGCCTGGTCACAGGGGGTAATTCAACTAGACACCATATATTTT	CAWSQGVIQLDTIYF
TRBV28	TRBJ1-4	NA	TRBD1	14	TGTGCCAGCATCCGGGACAGCGGGAATGAAAAACTGTTTTTT	CASIRDSGNEKLFF
TRBV20-1	TRBJ1-2	few	NA	11	TGCAGTGCTAGATCAGGATATGGCTACACCTTC	CSARSGYGYTF
TRBV28	TRBJ2-3	NA	NA	16	TGTGCCAGCAGTTTAGCGTGGAGGCCTGGCACAGATACGCAGTATTTT	CASSLAWRPGTDTQYF
TRBV4-1	TRBJ2-5	NA	TRBD1	15	TGCGCCAGCAGCCAACAGACAGGGGGCGGAGAGACCCAGTACTTC	CASSQQTGGGETQYF
TRBV30	TRBJ1-1	NA	NA	11	TGTGCCTGGAGCGGGGTGGCTGAAGCTTTCTTT	CAWSGVAEAFF
TRBV6-5	TRBJ2-3	NA	NA	13	TGTGCCAGCAGTCGGACTGGGACAGATACGCAGTATTTT	CASSRTGTDTQYF
TRBV7-9	TRBJ2-2	NA	NA	13	TGTGCCAGCAGGCAACAGGGTACCGGGGAGCTGTTTTTT	CASRQQGTGELFF
TRBV5-6	TRBJ1-5	NA	NA	15	TGTGCCAGCAGCTTGTTGGGGCAGGGCCCTCAGCCCCAGCATTTT	CASSLLGQGPQPQHF
TRBV4-1	TRBJ2-2	NA	NA	16	TGCGCCAGCAGCCAAGGCCTAGCGAGAAACACCGGGGAGCTGTTTTTT	CASSQGLARNTGELFF
TRBV27	TRBJ2-6	NA	TRBD2	19	TGTGCCAGCAGTAAAAGGACTAGCGGGGAATACTCTGGGGCCAACGTCCTGACTTTC	CASSKRTSGEYSGANVLTF
TRBV2	TRBJ2-7	NA	NA	13	TGTGCCAGCAGTGAAATGCGGCGCTACGAGCAGTACTTC	CASSEMRRYEQYF